The present T cell receptor (beta chain) was sequenced within a study of cytomegalovirus exposure and HLA in healthy donors. The germline gives CDR1 SGHTA, CDR2 FQGTGA. V lost 5 bases and J lost 4; bases outside the gene matches: 6. CDR3 size: 15 residues. PCR employed 60 Vbeta and 13 Jbeta primers. The protocol was immunoSEQ multiplex PCR, while the TCRdb copy is restricted to in-frame clones and leaves out a portion. This table has about 170,000 clones, around four fifths appearing once. Findings and caveats of the study: A prior analysis recorded that most TCR beta V segments were productive about 90% or about 30% of the time.

About this clone itself: The antigen remains undetermined.

The sequence came from a female donor in good health and CMV-seronegative. The sample taken for sequencing was PBMCs. The V and J genes are TRBV7-3 and TRBJ2-1; 9 bases line up with TRBD1. CDR3 sequence reads: CASSPEGQGYNEQFF. Written as DNA, the CDR3 is TGTGCCAGCAGCCCCGAGGGACAGGGATACAATGAGCAGTTCTTC.